These T cell receptor beta chains were read from a single sample in a study of T cell changes during pregnancy in multiple sclerosis. Clones were read by immunoSEQ multiplex PCR, and TCRdb kept only the in-frame ones, dropping some. This table has over 90,000 clones, 91% appearing once. The sequencing here drew on peripheral blood, taken before pregnancy. Receptors were obtained from a female donor with multiple sclerosis, enrolled in a pregnancy study. Each CDR3 is given with its conserved first and last residue. Fields, in order: D gene, clone size, J gene, V gene, CDR3 protein. A D gene is named only where the DNA matches it firmly. Some rows have no size entry. The others give once, few or many, or a class for an expanded clone.

D gene: NA
clone size: NA
J gene: TRBJ2-3
V gene: TRBV5-1
CDR3 protein: CASSLGWATDTQYF

D gene: TRBD1
clone size: NA
J gene: TRBJ2-7
V gene: TRBV2
CDR3 protein: CASRDTGGWVGEQYF

D gene: NA
clone size: NA
J gene: TRBJ2-1
V gene: TRBV6-4
CDR3 protein: CASSDGGRTSSYNEQFF

D gene: NA
clone size: NA
J gene: TRBJ1-2
V gene: TRBV28
CDR3 protein: CASSLRAGAYGYTF

D gene: TRBD2
clone size: NA
J gene: TRBJ2-2
V gene: TRBV29-1
CDR3 protein: CSVESSGGAGIGELFF

D gene: NA
clone size: NA
J gene: TRBJ1-1
V gene: TRBV7-3
CDR3 protein: CASSQTGRAEAFF

D gene: TRBD1
clone size: NA
J gene: TRBJ1-2
V gene: TRBV7-2
CDR3 protein: CASRKQGSDYGYTF

D gene: NA
clone size: NA
J gene: TRBJ1-1
V gene: TRBV15
CDR3 protein: CATSRYLQAMNTEAFF

D gene: NA
clone size: NA
J gene: TRBJ1-1
V gene: TRBV9
CDR3 protein: CASNKDGMNTEAFF

D gene: TRBD1
clone size: NA
J gene: TRBJ2-3
V gene: TRBV19
CDR3 protein: CASSIVKAGGANTQYF

D gene: NA
clone size: NA
J gene: TRBJ2-7
V gene: TRBV9
CDR3 protein: CASSVDIYSYEQYF

D gene: NA
clone size: NA
J gene: TRBJ1-5
V gene: TRBV9
CDR3 protein: CASSVDPGKGNQPQHF

D gene: NA
clone size: medium-sized
J gene: TRBJ2-1
V gene: TRBV9
CDR3 protein: CASSGFGWGPYNEQFF

D gene: NA
clone size: NA
J gene: TRBJ1-2
V gene: TRBV15
CDR3 protein: CATSREGQGLAGYTF

D gene: NA
clone size: NA
J gene: TRBJ2-4
V gene: TRBV6-6
CDR3 protein: CASRKGAVQNIQYF

D gene: NA
clone size: few
J gene: TRBJ2-2
V gene: TRBV7-9
CDR3 protein: CASSLADRTNTGELFF

D gene: TRBD2
clone size: once
J gene: TRBJ2-5
V gene: TRBV10-3
CDR3 protein: CAIRPGGLWGQETQYF

D gene: NA
clone size: NA
J gene: TRBJ2-7
V gene: TRBV7-2
CDR3 protein: CASSFDGAYEQYF

D gene: NA
clone size: NA
J gene: TRBJ1-6
V gene: TRBV19
CDR3 protein: CASQGSNSPLHF

D gene: TRBD1
clone size: NA
J gene: TRBJ1-1
V gene: TRBV6-1
CDR3 protein: CASNDRVGRAFF

D gene: TRBD2
clone size: NA
J gene: TRBJ2-1
V gene: TRBV7-3
CDR3 protein: CASSPGTSGGRGEQFF

D gene: NA
clone size: NA
J gene: TRBJ2-7
V gene: TRBV19
CDR3 protein: CASSVLGTYEQYF

D gene: NA
clone size: NA
J gene: TRBJ1-5
V gene: TRBV18
CDR3 protein: CASSPSLDQPQHF

D gene: NA
clone size: NA
J gene: TRBJ2-7
V gene: TRBV18
CDR3 protein: CASSGQNSYEQYF

D gene: NA
clone size: NA
J gene: TRBJ1-5
V gene: TRBV2
CDR3 protein: CASSDPYSNQPQHF

D gene: NA
clone size: NA
J gene: TRBJ2-1
V gene: TRBV4-1
CDR3 protein: CASSLNSLQPLFF

D gene: TRBD2
clone size: NA
J gene: TRBJ2-1
V gene: TRBV2
CDR3 protein: CASVGERLAAYNEQFF

D gene: TRBD1
clone size: once
J gene: TRBJ1-2
V gene: TRBV6-1
CDR3 protein: CASRPGGRGYTF

D gene: NA
clone size: NA
J gene: TRBJ1-5
V gene: TRBV18
CDR3 protein: CASSPRGDQPQHF

D gene: NA
clone size: NA
J gene: TRBJ2-2
V gene: TRBV7-9
CDR3 protein: CASSLVRGDTGELFF

D gene: TRBD2
clone size: NA
J gene: TRBJ2-1
V gene: TRBV2
CDR3 protein: CASSHGTIKFF

D gene: NA
clone size: NA
J gene: TRBJ1-2
V gene: TRBV7-8
CDR3 protein: CASSPGLPYGYTF

D gene: NA
clone size: NA
J gene: TRBJ1-2
V gene: TRBV6-1
CDR3 protein: CALRRVGYTF

D gene: NA
clone size: NA
J gene: TRBJ2-5
V gene: TRBV7-2
CDR3 protein: CASSLAAKQETQYF

D gene: NA
clone size: NA
J gene: TRBJ2-5
V gene: TRBV5-1
CDR3 protein: CASSLGWSGETQYF

D gene: TRBD2
clone size: NA
J gene: TRBJ2-1
V gene: TRBV2
CDR3 protein: CASSESGGGIYNEQFF

D gene: TRBD2
clone size: NA
J gene: TRBJ2-1
V gene: TRBV14
CDR3 protein: CASSQASGGAYEQFF

D gene: NA
clone size: NA
J gene: TRBJ2-7
V gene: TRBV7-6
CDR3 protein: CASSFAPTHEQYF

D gene: TRBD2
clone size: NA
J gene: TRBJ2-1
V gene: TRBV20-1
CDR3 protein: CSATRGDDGFF

D gene: NA
clone size: NA
J gene: TRBJ1-3
V gene: TRBV6-5
CDR3 protein: CASRAFSGNTIYF

D gene: NA
clone size: NA
J gene: TRBJ2-5
V gene: TRBV7-2
CDR3 protein: CASSFGETQYF

D gene: NA
clone size: many
J gene: TRBJ1-5
V gene: TRBV27
CDR3 protein: CASSPLSFQPQHF